This TCR beta chain emerged from a study of blood T cell repertoires in COVID-19 (TCRdb year 2020). Background for the entire study: Samples covering the acute and convalescent phases of COVID-19 were provided by collaborators in the United States, Italy and Spain. Deeply sampled blood TCRbeta repertoires from subjects exposed to, actively infected with, or recovered from COVID-19 were included in the dataset. The sample metadata nearly always contained a de-identified subject ID, COVID-19 status, age in years and sex. The repertoires were released in a freely available public database intended as a resource for research on the immune response to SARS-CoV-2. Where available, HLA class I and class II types were obtained from metadata supplied by the sample provider rather than from assay-based typing. The samples were drawn from two sources: the first 160 participants of the ongoing ImmuneRACE study, and some 1,300 subjects contributed by 6 global collaborators. The prospective study material was composed of cDNA or gDNA derived from T cells, B-cell-depleted T cells, or PBMCs. On the study overall, not on this receptor specifically: Clinical and demographic metadata were provided uncurated, with the amount varying by source and participant.

In the prospective study, participants were roughly 18 to 100 years old, resided in 24 geographic areas of the United States, and were enrolled through a virtual design. To assign participants to cohorts, the prospective study relied on clinical history that participants themselves reported in a screening survey and a study questionnaire. Mobile phlebotomists in the prospective study collected whole blood, serum and a nasopharyngeal or oropharyngeal swab from every participant. Additional blood draws and questionnaires over an approximately two-month period could optionally be provided by prospective study participants. Blood samples from the prospective study were shipped frozen or at room temperature prior to DNA extraction. TCRbeta CDR3 regions were amplified from genomic DNA by means of the immunoSEQ Assay, a bias-controlled multiplex PCR. Per the original workflow: Within the assay, amplification of reference gene primers was used to estimate how many nucleated cells each sample contained. To quantify the absolute abundance of each unique TCRbeta CDR3 rearrangement, sequence reads were collapsed and filtered. Productive Simpson clonality was computed per sample as the square root of Simpson's diversity index over productive rearrangements. TCRdb re-hosts the immuneACCESS table, in-frame sequences only. Its copies lack some clones; in the studies checked, an unresolved V gene accounts for under half of them, and the cause for the rest is not known. That table furnishes V, J and clone size, whereas the DNA furnished D and trimming. The sample table lists roughly 280,000 clones, 90% of them with a count of one. The top ten constitute over 3.5% of the sample.

About this clone itself: Its binding antigen is unknown. Qualities for individual bases were not recorded, and no much larger clone is one base off.

CDR1 and CDR2 (SGHTA, FQGTGA) derive from the germline V gene. V is cut back by 4 bases and J by 7 bases, with 10 bases in the junction unmatched. The CDR3 numbers 15 residues from cysteine through phenylalanine. Of all the DNA, just the CDR3 is kept, 45 bases in frame from base 1. Sequences were obtained from PBMCs or T cells enriched from blood (not recorded which). The TCR comes from a young woman with acute COVID-19. The chain couples TRBV7-3 to TRBJ2-1; 7 central nucleotides agree with TRBD1. The CDR3 protein: CASSSQGQEINEQFF. The nucleotide sequence is given as TGTGCCAGCAGCTCCCAAGGACAGGAAATTAATGAGCAGTTCTTC.